The TCR beta chain described here comes from a study of CD8 T cells in Susac syndrome (dated by TCRdb to between 2018 and 2021). With regard to the full study: Among the sequenced Susac syndrome patients, about six had clinically active disease and roughly 8 were in clinical remission. At blood withdrawal, Susac syndrome patients were either therapy-naive, taking corticosteroids (in some cases with IVIg as well), or taking IVIg alone. The study compared CD8+ T cell repertoire clonality among eleven to twelve healthy donors, 14 Susac syndrome patients and fewer than 19 multiple sclerosis patients. Whether CD8+ T cell activation and differentiation in Susac syndrome was antigen driven was tested using repertoire sequencing.

CDR1 and CDR2 are drawn from the germline V gene (reference sequence): LGHDT, YNNKEL. The CDR3 contains 15 residues, cysteine and phenylalanine counted. Only the CDR3 part of the read is kept: 45 bases, read in frame from the first base. V is clipped by 1 base and J by 4 bases, and the sequence between their germline boundaries is 11 bases long. In regard to this clonotype: There is no known antigen for this receptor. The record has no base qualities; no much larger clone is one base away.

Peripheral blood CD8+ and CD4+ T cells from healthy donors, Susac syndrome patients and multiple sclerosis patients were profiled using high-throughput TCR beta sequencing. Susac syndrome patients met recently defined diagnostic criteria for definite or probable disease. Bulk CD8+ and CD4+ T cells were purified magnetically by negative isolation, whereas CD8+ TEMRA cells were enriched by FACS. Blood was collected in EDTA tubes and processed within 24 hours, with PBMCs isolated through density gradient centrifugation. PBMCs destined for TCR sequencing were cryopreserved in liquid nitrogen and later thawed in a 37 °C water bath. A purity of at least 90% was achieved for sorted or isolated CD4+, CD8+ and CD8+ TEMRA cells. RNA was extracted using the RNeasy kit, and about 0.45 to 1 ug of the RNA was reverse transcribed with random hexamers. TCR beta CDR3 regions were amplified with the immunoSEQ multiplex PCR assay covering 54 Vbeta and 13 Jbeta segments. PCR amplification bias was corrected using a synthetic template baseline for primer optimization and computational correction. Per the original workflow: Reads were annotated to V, D and J genes per IMGT and analyzed with immunoSEQ Analyzer, keeping only productive sequences. Clonality was computed as one minus Shannon entropy normalized by log2 of the number of productive unique sequences. For each patient and control, public and private clones were evaluated among the 100 most prevalent clones. A clone was defined as Susac-specific if it was absent from the healthy and MS cohorts, from roughly 1,000 published viral clones and from other ImmuneACCESS disease sequences. In TCRdb, the public reads were trimmed at Q25 with fastp and aligned with MiXCR, with productive beta chains retained. Rows matching on CDR3 protein sequence are summarized as one entry with the most common DNA and genes. TCRdb, rather than the study authors, made the V and J calls. Recorded for this sample are under 85,000 distinct CDR3 sequences; about 93% of them occurred a single time. 0.35% to 0.55% of the sample lies in the top ten.

Study-level results and caveats: Sixteen Susac-specific public clones were identified in the total CD8+ repertoire, and roughly five Susac-specific public clones were identified in the CD8+ TEMRA repertoire. Clonal expansion was seen in Susac syndrome CD8+ repertoires, peaking in CD8+ TEMRA cells and being greater in clinically active patients than in remitting ones. The study acknowledged that relatively few individuals were included in the TCR sequencing and HLA analysis.

The receptor was derived from a human donor with Susac syndrome. The sample consisted of CD8+ T cells from PBMCs. The rearranged chain carries TRBV3-1 and TRBJ1-5, with the D gene call left open. This receptor carries the CDR3 CASSQGQQPNQPQHF. The sequence in DNA is TGTGCCAGCAGCCAAGGACAACAGCCTAATCAGCCCCAGCATTTT.